This T cell receptor (beta chain) is drawn from a study of blood T cell repertoires in COVID-19. For the study at large: The United States, Italy and Spain supplied acute and convalescent COVID-19 samples. From T cells, B-cell-depleted T cells, or PBMCs came the material, which was cDNA or gDNA.

As handled by the study authors: Reference gene primer amplification gave nucleated cell count estimates. Clones were read by immunoSEQ multiplex PCR, and TCRdb kept only the in-frame ones, dropping some. D and trimming come from the DNA, and the V and J calls and clone size come from that table. Of about 190,000 clones in the sample, roughly 89% were seen once. The source material was peripheral blood. This clonotype originated in a man over 45 with acute or convalescent COVID-19.

The CDR3 spells CAWSRRGRYIREQFF. In DNA form, the CDR3 reads TGTGCCTGGAGTCGGAGGGGTCGGTACATCCGTGAGCAGTTCTTC. The gene calls are TRBV30 and TRBJ2-1; perhaps TRBD2 as D (6 bases). There are 15 residues in the CDR3. Germline CDR1 GTSNPN, CDR2 SVGIG (reference sequence). V lost 2 bases, J lost 9 bases, and 20 bases lay in between.